Listed below are T cell receptor beta chains from one sample, sequenced in a study of long-term antiretroviral therapy in people with HIV. Profiled with immunoSEQ multiplex PCR; TCRdb holds only in-frame clones, not every one. The sample contains 15,000 to 20,000 clones, over 65% of which appear only once. The sequenced sample was unsorted PBMCs, obtained 0.5 years before starting antiretroviral therapy. The source of these receptors is a woman aged 45-60 years with HIV. The CDR3 runs from the conserved cysteine through the conserved F or W. D genes are given only for firm matches.

D,V,length,CDR3
NA,TRBV19,13,CASSIFGYYGYTF
NA,TRBV19,12,CASSAGGEKLFF
NA,TRBV19,15,CASSSPGRANTEAFF
NA,TRBV29-1,15,CSVEDWTPRNTEAFF
NA,TRBV18,13,CASSPYTQETQYF
TRBD1,TRBV19,16,CASSISSGQGRDTQYF
TRBD1,TRBV29-1,14,CSVDGDRGFYEQYF
NA,TRBV19,17,CASTMGIQAPPNYGYTF
TRBD1,TRBV2,15,CASSHTLTGSYEQYF
NA,TRBV18,14,CASSPPAGGETQYF
NA,TRBV19,15,CASSIGSAMNTEAFF
NA,TRBV6-1,11,CASSEWSYEYF
NA,TRBV5-5,15,CASSLDPQEFEKLFF
NA,TRBV7-9,17,CASSQSRGRSDTGELFF
NA,TRBV10-3,16,CAISQRRPEDTGELFF
TRBD1,TRBV10-1,12,CASSRDRVGYTF
NA,TRBV27,15,CASSLFRATNEKLFF
NA,TRBV30,11,CAWEPGPEAFF
NA,TRBV4-2,16,CASSPADRYPNYGYTF
NA,TRBV5-1,17,CASSPRQSGSGANVLTF
NA,TRBV14,14,CASSPTGSPETQYF
NA,TRBV6-6,16,CASSPGQRLSGNTIYF
NA,TRBV7-3,14,CASRPGYGTGELFF
NA,TRBV11-3,15,CASSKRIGTIDEQFF
NA,TRBV2,9,CASSSPLHF
TRBD2,TRBV7-3,15,CASSPNGGATGELFF
NA,TRBV6-1,14,CASGHVGRDQPQHF
TRBD1,TRBV15,14,CATSRSETGNGYTF
TRBD2,TRBV7-2,17,CASSFSGGGIYTDTQYF
NA,TRBV27,15,CASSLLPGPRNEQFF
NA,TRBV29-1,11,CSVVTNEKLFF
NA,TRBV19,17,CASSIVRGAGSSYEQYF
NA,TRBV5-6,13,CASSWEGEETQYF
TRBD1,TRBV6-5,13,CASSYQGAVGYTF
NA,TRBV9,14,CASTKMGDNYGYTF
TRBD2,TRBV12-5,13,CASALRGTDTQYF
TRBD2,TRBV6-5,13,CASSLRRGETQYF
NA,TRBV19,16,CASSIDGAVGSYEQYF
TRBD1,TRBV2,14,CASTTTRGLETQYF
NA,TRBV28,12,CVSRRSTDTQYF
NA,TRBV21-1,16,CASSPRTAYSNQPQHF
NA,TRBV5-1,15,CASSLAPGPQETQYF
TRBD1,TRBV6-5,14,CASSRTGLYTEAFF
TRBD2,TRBV5-4,16,CASSPTSARFTDTQYF
NA,TRBV12-5,8,CARRGYTF
NA,TRBV5-1,15,CASSFYPQGDYGYTF
TRBD1,TRBV18,16,CASSPPKQGASYEQYF